This entry lists 7 T cell receptor beta chains sequenced from one sample in a study of spatial heterogeneity in lung cancer. TCRdb re-analysed the 5' RACE reads in MiXCR, keeping a single row per CDR3 protein. The sample has tens of thousands of distinct CDR3 sequences, approximately 12% seen once. Regarding time point: sample taken at primary tumor resection. The study sequenced unsorted whole RNA from tumor, nontumor lung or frozen PBMC. The material was PBMCs, obtained at surgery. The receptors here all came from a male donor with early-stage non-small cell lung cancer.

This clonotype was picked up a small number of times. V gene TRBV4-1 combines with J gene TRBJ2-5; 10 bases align to TRBD2. This CDR3 has 18 amino acids. Germline values: CDR1 MGHRA, CDR2 YSYEKL. Trimming took 1 base from V and 1 from J; bases not matched to a gene: 9. The DNA of the CDR3 is TGCGCCAGCAGCCAAGTGTTGGCTAGCGGGGGAACCCAAGAGACCCAGTACTTC. Translating gives CASSQVLASGGTQETQYF.

The gene calls are TRBV24-1 and TRBJ2-2; D possibly matches TRBD1 or TRBD2 (5 bases each). V dropped 7 bases and J dropped 7 bases, with 15 bases sitting between them. Germline CDR1 is KGHDR and CDR2 is SFDVKD. This CDR3 is 14 amino acids long. CDR3 loop: CATSSYGAVGELFF. Written as DNA, the CDR3 is TGTGCCACCAGCAGCTACGGGGCGGTCGGGGAGCTGTTTTTT.

This clonotype was detected a few times. This chain connects TRBV20-1 to TRBJ2-7; D possibly matches TRBD1 or TRBD2 (5 bases each). The CDR3 loop spans 13 amino acids. Germline V CDR1 and CDR2: DFQATT, SNEGSKA (reference sequence). Trimming took 6 bases from V and 2 from J, leaving 14 bases between them. The CDR3 is CSALGDGAYEQYF. In DNA form, the CDR3 reads TGCAGTGCCCTGGGGGACGGGGCCTACGAGCAGTACTTC.

This clonotype occurred a few times. This chain connects TRBV28 to TRBJ2-7; TRBD1 matches at 11 bases. The germline CDR1 and CDR2 sequences are MDHEN and SYDVKM. CDR3 length: 14 residues. The ends lost 3 bases at V and 5 bases at J; junction bases unmatched: 3. CDR3 amino acids: CASSLRTGGHEQYF. The CDR3 region has the DNA TGTGCCAGCAGTTTGCGGACAGGGGGCCACGAGCAGTACTTC.

V is TRBV6-1 and J is TRBJ1-5; D is unclear. The V and J ends lost 3 bases and 3 bases respectively, with 12 bases between them. Germline V gives CDR1 MNHNS, CDR2 SASEGT. The CDR3 totals 15 residues. CDR3 region: CASSEETANNQPQHF. The CDR3 nucleotides read TGTGCCAGCAGTGAGGAAACAGCGAACAATCAGCCCCAGCATTTT.

This clonotype was counted between two and nine times. The chain is built from TRBV10-3 and TRBJ2-6; 10 nucleotides match TRBD1. This CDR3 region has 16 residues. Trimming cost V 8 bases and J 2 bases; bases outside gene matches: 6. CDR1 and CDR2 from the germline V gene are ENHRY and SYGVKD. The CDR3, as DNA: TGTGCCATCCTAGGGACAGGGGAGGCTGGGGCCAACGTCCTGACTTTC. Its translation is CAILGTGEAGANVLTF.

This clonotype has only a few counts. The chain uses TRBV30 and TRBJ1-5; TRBD1 matches at 10 bases. The CDR3 extends over 16 amino acids. Germline V gives CDR1 GTSNPN, CDR2 SVGIG (reference sequence). V lost 2 bases and J lost 6; bases outside the gene matches: 10. This CDR3 reads CAWSPTGTGEAQPQHF. The CDR3 DNA sequence: TGTGCCTGGAGTCCCACGGGGACAGGGGAAGCTCAGCCCCAGCATTTT.